The 21 T cell receptor beta chains listed next were all sequenced from one sample in a study of cytomegalovirus exposure and HLA in healthy donors. It was with 60 Vbeta and 13 Jbeta primers that the PCR ran. Some clones are missing from TCRdb's copy, which holds only in-frame ones; the method was immunoSEQ multiplex PCR. The repertoire holds roughly 130,000 clones, with about 80% as singletons. Material: PBMCs. Source of these receptors: a male donor in good health and CMV-seropositive.

V is TRBV5-6 and J is TRBJ1-2; perhaps TRBD1 as D (5 bases). Germline values: CDR1 SGHDT, CDR2 YYEEEE. V lost 0 bases and J 1 base, leaving 7 bases between the germline ends. The CDR3 is 14 amino acids. The chain's CDR3 is CASSLGQFNYGYTF. The CDR3 DNA reads as TGTGCCAGCAGCTTGGGACAGTTTAACTATGGCTACACCTTC.

This clone has just a few counts. V is TRBV7-2 and J is TRBJ1-1, with D possibly matching TRBD1 (5 bases). CDR1 is SGHTA, CDR2 FQGNSA, per germline. This CDR3 has 14 residues. Trimming stripped 1 base from V and 4 bases from J, with 10 bases between. As DNA, the CDR3 is TGTGCCAGCAGCTTAGAGGGGCCAAGCACTGAAGCTTTCTTT. It codes for CASSLEGPSTEAFF.

This sequence joins TRBV7-8 and TRBJ1-5; 9 nucleotides match TRBD1. The CDR3 is 15 amino acids. J lost 4 bases, V lost 4 bases, and 5 bases had no gene match. The V gene's germline CDR1 is SGHVS and CDR2 FQNEAQ. The CDR3 spells CASSWDRAGNQPQHF. DNA of the CDR3: TGTGCCAGCAGCTGGGACAGGGCCGGTAATCAGCCCCAGCATTTT.

The chain joins TRBV19 to TRBJ2-5; TRBD2 aligns across 7 bases. The CDR3 is 15 residues long. V lost 4 bases to trimming and J lost 4 bases; unmatched junction nucleotides: 9. Per the germline V gene, CDR1 is LNHDA and CDR2 is SQIVND (reference sequence). Written as DNA, the CDR3 is TGTGCCAGTAGTAACACTCAGCTAGCGGCAGAGACCCAGTACTTC. Translated: CASSNTQLAAETQYF.

The sample holds a few counts of this clone. The chain carries TRBV19 and TRBJ2-5; TRBD1 is a possible D gene (6 bases). The V gene lost 5 bases and the J gene lost 0 bases, with 10 bases spanning the gap. In germline, CDR1 is LNHDA, CDR2 SQIVND (reference sequence). CDR3 length: 14 residues. CDR3 sequence reads: CASSPQGYQETQYF. The DNA of the CDR3 is TGTGCCAGTAGTCCTCAGGGGTACCAAGAGACCCAGTACTTC.

The chain is built from TRBV7-9 and TRBJ1-4, with a possible D match to TRBD1 (5 bases). The CDR3 covers 17 residues. Germline CDR1 SEHNR, CDR2 FQNEAQ (reference sequence). V was pared by 5 bases and J by 8 bases, with 24 bases between. DNA for the CDR3: TGTGCCAGCAGCACCCTCTTTTCGGCAGGGAGGGTAGAAAAACTGTTTTTT. This sequence encodes CASSTLFSAGRVEKLFF.

This CDR3 reads CASSDSFRQFF. In nucleotides, the CDR3 is TGTGCCAGCAGTGACTCCTTTCGGCAGTTCTTC. The chain links TRBV6-4 to TRBJ2-1; D not resolved. The CDR3 has 11 residues. CDR1 and CDR2 from the germline V gene are MRHNA and SNTAGT. V gave up 0 bases and J gave up 12 bases, with 6 bases separating them.

A single count supports this clone. A read error may produce the germline difference seen at one junction end. This chain uses TRBV7-7 with TRBJ2-2; a weak D match, TRBD2 (5 bases). Germline assignment: CDR1 SSHAT and CDR2 FNYEAQ (reference sequence). This CDR3 spans 14 amino acids. The DNA of the CDR3 is TGTGCTAGCAGCCCGGACTTATACACCGGGGAGCTGTTTTTT. Translated, it gives CASSPDLYTGELFF. Filled out from reference TRBV7-7 and TRBJ2-2, the complete variable domain reads GAGVSQSPRYKVTKRGQDVTLRCDPISSHATLYWYQQALGQGPEFLTYFNYEAQPDKSGLPSDRFSAERPEGSISTLTIQRTEQRDSAMYRCASSPDLYTGELFFGEGSRLTVL.

This clone was seen once. The CDR3 protein is CASGMTGGTEAFF. The DNA of the CDR3 is TGTGCTAGTGGTATGACAGGGGGCACTGAAGCTTTCTTT. The rearrangement uses TRBV12-5 and TRBJ1-1, with 9 bases fitting TRBD1. CDR1 is LGHNT, CDR2 FRNRAP, per germline. V lost 5 bases, J lost 4 bases, and 2 bases stayed unmatched. The CDR3 consists of 13 residues. Supplemented by reference TRBV12-5 and TRBJ1-1, the full variable domain reads DARVTQTPRHKVTEMGQEVTMRCQPILGHNTVFWYRQTMMQGLELLAYFRNRAPLDDSGMPKDRFSAEMPDATLATLKIQPSEPRDSAVYFCASGMTGGTEAFFGQGTRLTVV.

This chain uses TRBV5-4 with TRBJ1-2; possible D gene TRBD1, 6 bases. The CDR3 totals 15 residues. Germline values: CDR1 SGHNT, CDR2 YYREEE (reference sequence). The germline V and J ends were trimmed by 4 bases and 1 base, with 14 bases remaining between them. CDR3 sequence: CASSPGTSLNYGYTF. In DNA, the CDR3 is TGTGCCAGCAGCCCCGGGACAAGTCTTAACTATGGCTACACCTTC.

V is TRBV30 and J is TRBJ2-7, with D uncertain. This CDR3 contains 13 residues. The germline gives CDR1 GTSNPN, CDR2 SVGIG (reference sequence). V was trimmed by 3 bases and J by 7 bases, leaving 16 bases between them. CDR3 amino acids: CAWRLPPSREQYF. Here the CDR3 DNA reads TGTGCCTGGAGACTCCCACCGTCTAGAGAGCAGTACTTC. The complete variable domain, with remaining parts taken from reference TRBV30 and TRBJ2-7, reads SQTIHQWPATLVQPVGSPLSLECTVEGTSNPNLYWYRQAAGRGLQLLFYSVGIGQISSEVPQNLSASRPQDRQFILSSKKLLLSDSGFYLCAWRLPPSREQYFGPGTRLTVT.

J is TRBJ2-7 and V is TRBV6-1, with TRBD1 matching 9 bases. The CDR3 has 13 residues. Germline CDR1 MNHNS, CDR2 SASEGT. V lost 10 bases and J lost 0; bases outside the gene matches: 4. This CDR3 reads CAMKGQGSYEQYF. The CDR3 coding sequence is TGTGCCATGAAGGGACAGGGCTCCTACGAGCAGTACTTC.

V is TRBV5-1 and J is TRBJ2-5; 8 nucleotides match TRBD2. J lost 4 bases, V lost 0 bases, and 5 bases had no gene match. The CDR3 contains 15 residues. Germline CDR1 SGHRS, CDR2 YFSETQ. CDR3 in DNA: TGCGCCAGCAGCTTGGAAGGTAGCGGGGTAGAGACCCAGTACTTC. Translating it yields CASSLEGSGVETQYF.

The chain has TRBV4-2 and TRBJ2-3; tentatively, D is TRBD2 (5 bases). Trimming stripped 5 bases from V and 6 bases from J, with 12 bases between. The germline gives CDR1 LGHNA, CDR2 YNFKEQ. The CDR3 spans 13 residues. In DNA, the CDR3 is TGTGCCAGCAGCGCACGAGGGTCGGATACGCAGTATTTT. Translating it yields CASSARGSDTQYF.

This clone was seen once. The rearrangement uses TRBV28 and TRBJ2-3, with 7 positions matching TRBD2. CDR1 is MDHEN, CDR2 SYDVKM, per germline. V shed 4 bases and J 0 bases; nucleotides not matched to a gene: 7. The length of the CDR3 is 16 residues. The CDR3 sequence is CASSSLAGRSTDTQYF. The CDR3 DNA reads TGTGCCAGCAGTTCATTAGCGGGCCGTAGCACAGATACGCAGTATTTT.

This chain links TRBV6-5 with TRBJ2-3; 7 positions match TRBD2. Germline V gives CDR1 MNHEY, CDR2 SVGAGI. The CDR3 extends over 16 amino acids. The junction had 9 bases not matched to a gene; V was cut back by 4 bases and J by 2 bases. CDR3 nucleotide sequence: TGTGCCAGCAGTTTTCGGCGGGAGCTTTCCACAGATACGCAGTATTTT. Translation: CASSFRRELSTDTQYF.

The chain combines TRBV19 with TRBJ2-7, with D possibly matching TRBD1 (6 bases). CDR3 length: 11 amino acids. CDR1 and CDR2 from the germline V gene are LNHDA and SQIVND (reference sequence). The V gene lost 11 bases and the J gene lost 0 bases, with 8 bases spanning the gap. The CDR3 sequence is CAAGDSYEQYF. The CDR3 DNA reads TGTGCCGCAGGGGACTCCTACGAGCAGTACTTC.

V usage is TRBV11-2 and J usage is TRBJ2-7, with D possibly being TRBD1 (6 bases). Trimming removed 1 base from V and 6 bases from J, with 16 bases in between. This CDR3 contains 15 residues. Per germline, CDR1 SGHAT and CDR2 FQNNGV. CDR3 sequence reads: CASSLGRNRVAEQYF. The CDR3, as DNA: TGTGCCAGCAGCTTAGGCAGGAACAGGGTGGCCGAGCAGTACTTC.

The rearrangement joins TRBV7-6 to TRBJ2-5, with 8 bases lining up with TRBD1. Germline V gene sequence: CDR1 SGHVS, CDR2 FNYEAQ. The CDR3 consists of 13 residues. Trimming at V came to 8 bases and at J to 3 bases, leaving 5 bases not matched to a gene. The CDR3 is CASRQGQEETQYF. DNA of the CDR3: TGTGCCAGCCGGCAGGGACAGGAAGAGACCCAGTACTTC.

The V and J genes are TRBV9 and TRBJ2-7; maybe TRBD2 (6 bases). There are 15 residues in the CDR3. V gave up 3 bases and J gave up 0 bases, with 13 bases separating them. Germline values: CDR1 SGDLS, CDR2 YYNGEE. The CDR3 here is CASSGGDGSSYEQYF. DNA of the CDR3: TGTGCCAGCAGCGGGGGGGACGGATCCTCCTACGAGCAGTACTTC.

This clone appeared a single time. The V and J genes are TRBV27 and TRBJ2-7; TRBD2 is a possible D gene (6 bases). V was clipped by 4 bases and J by 3 bases, with 16 bases between them. CDR1 is MNHEY, CDR2 SMNVEV, per germline (reference sequence). The CDR3 consists of 15 residues. The CDR3 is CASSYSGLSFYEQYF. As DNA, the CDR3 is TGTGCCAGCAGTTACTCAGGACTAAGTTTCTACGAGCAGTACTTC.